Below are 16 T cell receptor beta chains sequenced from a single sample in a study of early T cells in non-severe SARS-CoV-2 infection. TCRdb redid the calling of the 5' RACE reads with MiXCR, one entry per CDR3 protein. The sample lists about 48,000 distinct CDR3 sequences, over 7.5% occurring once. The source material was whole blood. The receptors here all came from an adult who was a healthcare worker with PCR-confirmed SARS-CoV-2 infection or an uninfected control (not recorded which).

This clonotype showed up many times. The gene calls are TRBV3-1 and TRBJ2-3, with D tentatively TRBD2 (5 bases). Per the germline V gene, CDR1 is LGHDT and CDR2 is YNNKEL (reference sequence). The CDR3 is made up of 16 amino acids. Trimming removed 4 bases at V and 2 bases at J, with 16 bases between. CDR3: CASSPPRRADTDTQYF. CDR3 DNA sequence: TGTGCCAGCAGCCCCCCTCGGCGGGCCGACACAGATACGCAGTATTTT.

The CDR3 nucleotides read TGCAGCGTTGAAGATTCGGTTCAGCCCGCGAGCATGGCAGATACGCAGTATTTT. It encodes CSVEDSVQPASMADTQYF. This chain joins TRBV29-1 and TRBJ2-3; D gene unclear. Germline V gene sequence: CDR1 SQVTM, CDR2 ANQGSEA. CDR3 length: 18 residues. Trimming shortened V by 0 bases and J by 4 bases, and 23 bases separated the two germline ends.

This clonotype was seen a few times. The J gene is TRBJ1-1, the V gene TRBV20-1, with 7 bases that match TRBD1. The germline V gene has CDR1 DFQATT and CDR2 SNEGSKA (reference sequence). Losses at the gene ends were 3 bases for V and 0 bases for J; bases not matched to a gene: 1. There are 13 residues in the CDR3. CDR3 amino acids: CSASDRVNTEAFF. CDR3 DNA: TGCAGTGCTAGTGACAGGGTGAACACTGAAGCTTTCTTT.

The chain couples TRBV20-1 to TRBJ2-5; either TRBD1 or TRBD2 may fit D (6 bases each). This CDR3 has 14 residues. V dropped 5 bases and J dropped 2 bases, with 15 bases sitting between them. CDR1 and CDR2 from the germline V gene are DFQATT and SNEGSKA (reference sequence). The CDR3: CSAERGRRQETQYF. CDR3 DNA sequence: TGCAGTGCTGAGAGGGGGAGGCGACAAGAGACCCAGTACTTC.

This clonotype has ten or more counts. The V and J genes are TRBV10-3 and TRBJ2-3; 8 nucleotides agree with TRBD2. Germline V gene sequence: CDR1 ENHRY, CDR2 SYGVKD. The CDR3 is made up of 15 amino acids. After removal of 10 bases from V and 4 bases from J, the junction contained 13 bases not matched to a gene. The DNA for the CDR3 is TGTGCCACCCTCGGGGACGGGAGGGCCTCAGATACGCAGTATTTT. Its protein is CATLGDGRASDTQYF.

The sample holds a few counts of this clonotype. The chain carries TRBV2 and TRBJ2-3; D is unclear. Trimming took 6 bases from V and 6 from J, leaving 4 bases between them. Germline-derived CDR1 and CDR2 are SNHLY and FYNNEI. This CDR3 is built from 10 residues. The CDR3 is CASRGDTQYF. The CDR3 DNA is TGTGCCAGCAGGGGGGATACGCAGTATTTT.

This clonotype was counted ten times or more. CDR3 DNA sequence: TGTGCCAGCAGTACCCTATTATCGGAAGCTTTCTTT. Amino acids: CASSTLLSEAFF. The chain carries TRBV6-5 and TRBJ1-1; unclear D gene. Germline-derived CDR1 and CDR2 are MNHEY and SVGAGI. The CDR3 has 12 amino acids. Trimming shortened V by 5 bases and J by 8 bases, and 12 bases separated the two germline ends.

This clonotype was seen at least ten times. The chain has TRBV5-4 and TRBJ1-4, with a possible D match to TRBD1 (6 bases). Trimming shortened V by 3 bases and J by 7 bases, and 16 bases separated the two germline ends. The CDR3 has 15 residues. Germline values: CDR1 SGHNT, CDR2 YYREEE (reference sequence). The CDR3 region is CASSSVDGTSEKLFF. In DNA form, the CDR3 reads TGTGCCAGCAGCTCGGTCGACGGGACAAGTGAAAAACTGTTTTTT.

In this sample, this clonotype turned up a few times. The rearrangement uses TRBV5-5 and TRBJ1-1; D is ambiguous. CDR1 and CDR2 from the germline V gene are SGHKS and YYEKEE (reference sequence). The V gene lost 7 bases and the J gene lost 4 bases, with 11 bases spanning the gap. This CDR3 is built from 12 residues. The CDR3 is CASGPLATEAFF. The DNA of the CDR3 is TGTGCCAGCGGTCCCTTGGCCACTGAAGCTTTCTTT.

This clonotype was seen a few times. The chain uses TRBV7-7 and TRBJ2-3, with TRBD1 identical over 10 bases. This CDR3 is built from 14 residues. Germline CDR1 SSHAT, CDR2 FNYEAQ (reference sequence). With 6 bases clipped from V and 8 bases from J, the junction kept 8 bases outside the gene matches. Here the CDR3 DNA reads TGTGCCAGCAGTCCGGGACAGGGGAGGGTTACGCAGTATTTT. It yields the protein CASSPGQGRVTQYF.

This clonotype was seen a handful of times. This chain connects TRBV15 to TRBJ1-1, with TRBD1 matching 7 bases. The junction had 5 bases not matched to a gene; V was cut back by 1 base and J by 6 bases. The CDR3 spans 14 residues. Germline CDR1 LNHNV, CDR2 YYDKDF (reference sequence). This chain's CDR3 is CATSRVQGSAEAFF. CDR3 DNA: TGTGCCACCAGCAGAGTACAGGGGTCAGCTGAAGCTTTCTTT.

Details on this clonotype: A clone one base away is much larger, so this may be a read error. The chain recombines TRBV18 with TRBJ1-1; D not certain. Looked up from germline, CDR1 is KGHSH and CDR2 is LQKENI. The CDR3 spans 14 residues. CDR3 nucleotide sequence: TGTACCAGCTCACCAGGCAGAATGAACACTGAAGCTTTCTTT. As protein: CTSSPGRMNTEAFF.

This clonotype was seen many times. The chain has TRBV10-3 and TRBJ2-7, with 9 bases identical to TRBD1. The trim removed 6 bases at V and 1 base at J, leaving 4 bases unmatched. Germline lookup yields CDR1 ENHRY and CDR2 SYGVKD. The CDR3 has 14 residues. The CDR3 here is CAIRRTGDSYEQYF. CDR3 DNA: TGTGCCATCAGGAGGACAGGGGATTCCTACGAGCAGTACTTC.

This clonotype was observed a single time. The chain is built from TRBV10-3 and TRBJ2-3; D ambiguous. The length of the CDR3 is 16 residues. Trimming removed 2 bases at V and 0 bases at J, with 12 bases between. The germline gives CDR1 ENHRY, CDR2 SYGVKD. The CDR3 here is CAISENRQTSTDTQYF. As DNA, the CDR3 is TGTGCCATCAGTGAGAATCGTCAGACCAGCACAGATACGCAGTATTTT.

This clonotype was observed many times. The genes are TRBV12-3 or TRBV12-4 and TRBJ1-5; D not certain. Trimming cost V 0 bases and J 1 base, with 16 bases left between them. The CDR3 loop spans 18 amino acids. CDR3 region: CASSLAATIRGSNQPQHF. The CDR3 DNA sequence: TGTGCCAGCAGTTTAGCGGCTACCATAAGAGGGAGCAATCAGCCCCAGCATTTT.

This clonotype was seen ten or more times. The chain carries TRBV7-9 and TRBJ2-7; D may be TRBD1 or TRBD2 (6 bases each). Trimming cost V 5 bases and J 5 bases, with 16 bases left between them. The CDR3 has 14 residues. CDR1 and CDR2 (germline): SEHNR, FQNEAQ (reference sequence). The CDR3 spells CASSPTGAAHEQYF. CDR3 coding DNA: TGTGCCAGCAGCCCCACGGGGGCCGCTCACGAGCAGTACTTC. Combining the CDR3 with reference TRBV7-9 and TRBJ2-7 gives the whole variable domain DTGVSQNPRHKITKRGQNVTFRCDPISEHNRLYWYRQTLGQGPEFLTYFQNEAQLEKSRLLSDRFSAERPKGSFSTLEIQRTEQGDSAMYLCASSPTGAAHEQYFGPGTRLTVT.